This TCR beta chain was captured in a study of cytomegalovirus exposure and HLA in healthy donors. Study conclusions and caveats: Excluded: some indistinguishable V segments such as TRBV6-2 and TRBV6-3. A classifier reportedly called cytomegalovirus status with high sensitivity and specificity.

A remark on this clone: Its target is not known.

The primer mix had 60 Vbeta and 13 Jbeta primers. TCRdb's table, derived via immunoSEQ multiplex PCR, lists solely in-frame clones and lacks some. Found here are fewer than 200,000 clones, about four fifths of them singletons; the top ten hold approximately 2.9%. Germline V lookup: CDR1 GTSNPN, CDR2 SVGIG (reference sequence). V was pared by 7 bases and J by 7 bases, with 13 bases between. The CDR3 consists of 11 residues. While unrecorded immune exposures were likely, the donors were nominally healthy when sampled. This TCR derives from a female donor in good health and CMV-seronegative. The sequencing input was PBMCs. The chain has TRBV30 and TRBJ1-2, with D tentatively TRBD1 (6 bases). CDR3 nucleotides: TGTGCCTTCCTGGGGGGGGCTGGCTACACCTTC. Amino acids: CAFLGGAGYTF.